Listed below are T cell receptor beta chains from one sample, sequenced in a study of OX40 agonist ivuxolimab in advanced cancers. Here immunoSEQ multiplex PCR was the method, and the copy in TCRdb shows in-frame clones only, minus some. The table records approximately 35,000 clones, around 80% of them present only once. The sample in question was CD4+ or CD8+ T cells sorted from blood, obtained in a trial of the OX40 agonist ivuxolimab. These receptor sequences come from an adult with an advanced solid tumor such as melanoma, head and neck, liver or kidney cancer. Both conserved end residues are part of each CDR3. The order of the fields is CDR3 protein, CDR3 DNA, J gene, clone size, D gene, V gene. A D gene is named only where the DNA matches it firmly. Size is stated for part of the rows, as once, few or many counts, or as a class when the clone is expanded.

CASSPRTKSWAFF,TGTGCCAGCAGCCCCCGAACCAAAAGCTGGGCTTTCTTT,TRBJ1-1,.,.,TRBV28
CASRDTGTGVLYGYTF,TGTGCCAGCAGGGATACCGGGACAGGGGTCCTCTATGGCTACACCTTC,TRBJ1-2,.,TRBD1,TRBV2
CASSSPGTTTNEKLFF,TGTGCCAGCAGTTCGCCCGGGACAACAACTAATGAAAAACTGTTTTTT,TRBJ1-4,.,.,TRBV28
CASSEAQNSNQPQHF,TGTGCCAGCAGTGAAGCGCAGAATAGCAATCAGCCCCAGCATTTT,TRBJ1-5,few,.,TRBV6-1
CASSVDRPYEQYF,TGTGCCAGCAGCGTGGACAGGCCATACGAGCAGTACTTC,TRBJ2-7,few,TRBD1,TRBV7-9
CASSVGEQGYGYTF,TGTGCCAGCAGTGTCGGGGAGCAGGGCTATGGCTACACCTTC,TRBJ1-2,.,.,TRBV6-1
CASSTNRLGGYTF,TGTGCCAGCAGTACAAACAGGTTAGGAGGCTACACCTTC,TRBJ1-2,.,.,TRBV27
CASSLRQSNQPQHF,TGTGCCAGCAGCCTCAGACAGAGCAATCAGCCCCAGCATTTT,TRBJ1-5,.,.,TRBV27
CASSLYQGNYDYTF,TGTGCCAGCAGCTTATATCAGGGAAACTATGACTACACCTTC,TRBJ1-2,.,.,TRBV7-9
CASSLSARGRYNEQFF,TGCGCCAGCAGCTTGTCTGCCAGGGGGCGCTACAATGAGCAGTTCTTC,TRBJ2-1,few,TRBD1,TRBV5-1
CAIRDRERGPYEQYF,TGTGCCATCCGGGACAGGGAGAGGGGTCCCTACGAGCAGTACTTC,TRBJ2-7,.,TRBD1,TRBV28
CASTPSSGGHYEQYF,TGTGCCAGCACCCCTTCTAGCGGGGGGCACTACGAACAGTACTTC,TRBJ2-7,.,TRBD2,TRBV6-5
CASRGPGRETQYF,TGTGCCAGCAGGGGTCCGGGGCGAGAGACCCAGTACTTC,TRBJ2-5,.,.,TRBV2
CASSFRAETQYF,TGTGCCAGCAGCTTCCGGGCGGAGACCCAGTACTTC,TRBJ2-5,.,.,TRBV13
CASRRGTGGTFYGYTF,TGTGCCAGCAGACGAGGGACAGGGGGGACCTTCTATGGCTACACCTTC,TRBJ1-2,.,TRBD1,TRBV27
CAISESSWDGTYEQYF,TGTGCCATCAGTGAGTCCTCTTGGGACGGAACCTACGAGCAGTACTTC,TRBJ2-7,.,.,TRBV10-3
CASSLGWGADTEAFF,TGCGCCAGCAGCTTGGGGTGGGGGGCCGACACTGAAGCTTTCTTT,TRBJ1-1,.,.,TRBV5-1
CASSGQGQNEQYF,TGTGCCAGCAGTGGACAGGGGCAGAACGAGCAGTACTTC,TRBJ2-7,.,TRBD1,TRBV2
CRARRGTEAFF,TGCAGGGCCCGGAGGGGGACTGAAGCTTTCTTT,TRBJ1-1,.,.,TRBV20-1
CASSPRAKSSGANVLTF,TGTGCCAGCTCACCCCGGGCCAAGAGCTCTGGGGCCAACGTCCTGACTTTC,TRBJ2-6,.,.,TRBV18
CASSLGQTKTNYEQYF,TGTGCCAGCAGCTTGGGACAGACTAAAACGAACTACGAGCAGTACTTC,TRBJ2-7,.,.,TRBV5-4
CASRTASGNTIYF,TGTGCCAGCAGGACCGCCTCTGGAAACACCATATATTTT,TRBJ1-3,.,.,TRBV28
CASSYREPWKNIQYF,TGTGCCAGCAGTTACAGGGAACCATGGAAAAACATTCAGTACTTC,TRBJ2-4,few,.,TRBV6-5
CASSNRWGQNTGELFF,TGTGCCAGCAGCAACCGATGGGGACAGAACACCGGGGAGCTGTTTTTT,TRBJ2-2,.,.,TRBV7-2
CASSGGRFQPQHF,TGTGCCAGCAGTGGGGGGAGGTTCCAGCCCCAGCATTTT,TRBJ1-5,.,.,TRBV28
CASSPYSETQYF,TGTGCCAGCAGTCCCTACAGTGAGACCCAGTACTTC,TRBJ2-5,.,.,TRBV28
CASSSAGGGTDTQYF,TGTGCCAGCAGCTCGGCCGGAGGGGGCACAGATACGCAGTATTTT,TRBJ2-3,.,.,TRBV13
CATNDRDTANYGYTF,TGTGCCACCAACGACCGAGATACGGCAAACTATGGCTACACCTTC,TRBJ1-2,.,.,TRBV19
CASSLWSSGANVLTF,TGTGCCAGCAGTTTATGGAGCTCTGGGGCCAACGTCCTGACTTTC,TRBJ2-6,.,.,TRBV28
CASSLGGGNYGYTF,TGCGCCAGCAGCTTGGGCGGCGGAAACTATGGCTACACCTTC,TRBJ1-2,.,.,TRBV5-1
CASRETRTSGSF,TGTGCCAGCAGGGAAACCAGGACTAGCGGGAGTTTC,TRBJ2-7,.,TRBD2,TRBV2
CASSSSGTDTQYF,TGTGCCAGCAGCTCGTCGGGCACAGATACGCAGTATTTT,TRBJ2-3,.,.,TRBV7-3
CATSAGTRAVNEQFF,TGTGCCACCAGCGCCGGGACTAGGGCCGTCAATGAGCAGTTCTTC,TRBJ2-1,.,TRBD2,TRBV15
CSVEYMNTEAFF,TGCAGCGTTGAATACATGAACACTGAAGCTTTCTTT,TRBJ1-1,.,.,TRBV29-1
CASRDRTGLEETQYF,TGCGCCAGCAGGGACCGGACAGGGTTGGAGGAGACCCAGTACTTC,TRBJ2-5,.,TRBD1,TRBV5-1
CASSSGLGSGSTDTQYF,TGTGCCAGCAGCTCAGGTTTAGGTAGCGGGAGCACAGATACGCAGTATTTT,TRBJ2-3,.,TRBD2,TRBV7-6
CASSEQGDEKLFF,TGTGCCAGCAGTGAACAGGGGGACGAAAAACTGTTTTTT,TRBJ1-4,once,TRBD1,TRBV6-1